This TCR beta chain originates from a study of CD8 T cells in ankylosing spondylitis. General study results and limits: Seemingly distinctive of ankylosing spondylitis blood was a TCR beta motif formed by eight highly homologous variants.

The TCR beta libraries were generated through quantitative 5'-RACE incorporating molecular barcodes. TCRdb re-called the 5' RACE reads with MiXCR, one entry per CDR3 protein. The repertoire consists of about 540,000 distinct CDR3 sequences, with over 9.5% occurring once and the leading ten covering nearly 7%. This clonotype appeared a few times. Its cognate antigen is unknown. The V and J ends lost 2 bases and 7 bases, in that order; junction bases with no gene match: 3. Germline loops: CDR1 KGHDR, CDR2 SFDVKD. CDR3 length equals 13 residues. The sample was blood, either unsorted or a sorted T cell fraction (not recorded which). This receptor was identified in a male donor with ankylosing spondylitis. This chain uses TRBV24-1 with TRBJ1-1; 7 nucleotides line up with TRBD1. CDR3 bases: TGTGCCACCAGTGATTCCGGGACAGATGAAGCTTTCTTT. The encoded protein is CATSDSGTDEAFF.